This TCR beta chain was identified in a study of T cell responses to AZD1222 COVID-19 vaccine. Using immunoSEQ multiplex PCR, the repertoire was profiled, and TCRdb retains in-frame clones only, with some absent. The sample consists of around 140,000 clones, 75% to 95% of them appearing once. The germline V gene encodes CDR1 SGHTS and CDR2 YDEGEE. The CDR3 contains 17 residues. V dropped 2 bases and J dropped 5 bases, with 22 bases sitting between them. The chain combines TRBV5-8 with TRBJ1-2; D call uncertain. The TCR originated in an adult who received the AZD1222 COVID-19 vaccine. Sequenced material: peripheral blood, taken 28 days after the second AZD1222 dose. The CDR3: CASSFWYQDGGTYGYTF. CDR3 DNA: TGTGCCAGCAGCTTTTGGTACCAAGATGGAGGAACTTATGGCTACACCTTC. Based on the CDR3 plus reference TRBV5-8 and TRBJ1-2, the full variable domain is EAGVTQSPTHLIKTRGQQATLRCSPISGHTSVYWYQQALGLGLQFLLWYDEGEERNRGNFPPRFSGRQFPNYSSELNVNALELEDSALYLCASSFWYQDGGTYGYTFGSGTRLTVV.